The next 3 T cell receptor beta chains were all read from a single sample in a study of blood T cell repertoires in COVID-19. The assay was immunoSEQ multiplex PCR, and TCRdb's table has in-frame clones only and misses some. The table shows more than 70,000 clones, with around nine tenths occurring only once. The specimen was peripheral blood. These receptors originate from a man in his fifties or sixties with acute or convalescent COVID-19.

This chain connects TRBV5-1 to TRBJ2-2, with TRBD1 as a possible D gene (5 bases). This CDR3 region has 14 residues. V was cut by 1 base and J by 3 bases, with 7 bases left in between. The germline CDR1 and CDR2 sequences are SGHRS and YFSETQ. The CDR3: CASSLIGDTGELFF. The CDR3 DNA sequence: TGCGCCAGCAGCTTGATAGGGGACACCGGGGAGCTGTTTTTT.

V gene TRBV19 combines with J gene TRBJ1-5; no firm D call. Trimming took 3 bases from V and 0 from J, leaving 9 bases between them. From germline, CDR1 is LNHDA and CDR2 SQIVND (reference sequence). This CDR3 comprises 15 residues. In nucleotides, the CDR3 is TGTGCCAGTAGTATTTCCAGGAATAGCAATCAGCCCCAGCATTTT. It translates to CASSISRNSNQPQHF.

The chain uses TRBV5-1 and TRBJ1-1, with 7 nucleotides matching TRBD1. Germline trimming cut 0 bases from V and 5 bases from J; bases unmatched to any gene: 7. Germline V gene sequence: CDR1 SGHRS, CDR2 YFSETQ. This CDR3 is built from 15 residues. CDR3 bases: TGCGCCAGCAGCTTGGCTCAGACAGGGAGGACTGAAGCTTTCTTT. Amino acid sequence: CASSLAQTGRTEAFF.